The 6 T cell receptor beta chains below all came from one sample that was sequenced in a study of vaccination and CD4 T cells after COVID-19 (dated by TCRdb to between 2021 and 2022). These receptors have no known antigen. Receptor libraries were prepared by PCR. The sequencing machine was an Illumina iSeq 100. DNA from cultured CD4+ T cells was subjected to TCR sequencing with the Oncomine TCR Beta short-read assay at the Johns Hopkins FTIC core. In TCRdb, the public reads were trimmed at Q25 with fastp and aligned with MiXCR, with productive beta chains retained. Duplicate CDR3 protein sequences are folded into a single record with the most common DNA and genes. Here the sample has some 17,000 distinct CDR3 sequences; 59% occur a single time. The top ten constitute about 5% of the sample. The meaning of the sample's treatment or condition label: 10-day PBMC culture with coronavirus spike peptide pools or control peptides (ViraFEST assay).

The sample in question was CD4+ T cells from blood, cultured in vitro, obtained after SARS-CoV-2 vaccination. The receptors here all came from a human donor who had recovered from COVID-19.

The V and J genes are TRBV12-3 or TRBV12-4 and TRBJ2-7; the match to TRBD1 covers 8 bases. This CDR3 is built from 14 residues. J was trimmed by 0 bases and V by 8 bases; bases with no gene match: 6. The CDR3 nucleotides are TGTGCCAGCGGTCTGACAGGGGTCTCCTACGAGCAGTACTTC. As protein: CASGLTGVSYEQYF.

This chain's CDR3 is CSASSAYEQYF. In nucleotides, the CDR3 is TGCAGTGCTAGTTCAGCTTACGAGCAGTACTTC. The chain employs TRBV20-1 and TRBJ2-7; no clear D gene. Trimming left V 3 bases short and J 4 bases short, with 7 bases between. Germline assignment: CDR1 DFQATT and CDR2 SNEGSKA (reference sequence). The CDR3 extends over 11 amino acids.

This clonotype has just a few counts. The rearrangement links TRBV19 to TRBJ1-1, with D possibly matching TRBD1 (6 bases). Germline CDR1 and CDR2: LNHDA and SQIVND (reference sequence). The CDR3 runs to 16 residues. The V end lost 4 bases, the J end lost 1 base, and 16 bases lay between the germline ends. CDR3 in DNA: TGTGCCAGTAGTACCCGCGGGACACGACCGAACACTGAAGCTTTCTTT. Its protein product is CASSTRGTRPNTEAFF.

Only a few counts were recorded for this clonotype. The chain recombines TRBV20-1 with TRBJ1-5; D is uncertain. Trimming pared 5 bases from V and 6 bases from J, leaving 17 bases between. The CDR3 runs 14 residues. Germline CDR1 is DFQATT and CDR2 is SNEGSKA (reference sequence). Here the CDR3 DNA reads TGCAGTGCTGGTAGGGTCGGATCGGGTCAGCCCCAGCATTTT. The encoded protein is CSAGRVGSGQPQHF.

The rearrangement links TRBV9 to TRBJ2-1; D may be TRBD1 (5 bases). The CDR3 runs 14 residues. The V and J ends lost 1 base and 3 bases respectively, with 8 bases between them. The germline V gene has CDR1 SGDLS and CDR2 YYNGEE. The DNA for the CDR3 is TGTGCCAGCAGCGTATTAGACAGCTACAATGAGCAGTTCTTC. Its protein product is CASSVLDSYNEQFF.

Here the CDR3 DNA reads TGTGCCAGCAGCCAGGGACTAACAGATACGCAGTATTTT. This codes for CASSQGLTDTQYF. The rearrangement links TRBV12-3 or TRBV12-4 to TRBJ2-3, with TRBD2 matching over 7 bases. There are 13 residues in the CDR3. The trim removed 6 bases at V and 3 bases at J, leaving 3 bases unmatched.